This T cell receptor beta chain stems from a study of blood T cell repertoires in COVID-19. Across the study: Collection of acute and convalescent COVID-19 samples took place in the United States, Italy and Spain. Sample material is recorded as cDNA or gDNA derived from T cells, B-cell-depleted T cells, or PBMCs.

The data were produced by immunoSEQ multiplex PCR, yet TCRdb's version contains in-frame clones alone and is incomplete. The top ten hold 4% to 6% of the sample, which has tens of thousands of clones, more than 80% seen once. The CDR3 spans 12 residues. Trimming removed 7 bases from V and 8 bases from J, with 17 bases in between. Germline loops: CDR1 SQVTM, CDR2 ANQGSEA. Followed over time, Seattle patients had been enrolled while infection was active. The source of this sequence is an elderly man with COVID-19, enrolled during active disease. Sequenced input: peripheral blood. The chain links TRBV29-1 to TRBJ1-2, with D possibly TRBD1 on 6 matching bases. The chain's CDR3 is CSDHRRGGGYTF. In DNA form, the CDR3 reads TGCAGCGATCACCGGAGGGGGGGCGGCTACACCTTC.